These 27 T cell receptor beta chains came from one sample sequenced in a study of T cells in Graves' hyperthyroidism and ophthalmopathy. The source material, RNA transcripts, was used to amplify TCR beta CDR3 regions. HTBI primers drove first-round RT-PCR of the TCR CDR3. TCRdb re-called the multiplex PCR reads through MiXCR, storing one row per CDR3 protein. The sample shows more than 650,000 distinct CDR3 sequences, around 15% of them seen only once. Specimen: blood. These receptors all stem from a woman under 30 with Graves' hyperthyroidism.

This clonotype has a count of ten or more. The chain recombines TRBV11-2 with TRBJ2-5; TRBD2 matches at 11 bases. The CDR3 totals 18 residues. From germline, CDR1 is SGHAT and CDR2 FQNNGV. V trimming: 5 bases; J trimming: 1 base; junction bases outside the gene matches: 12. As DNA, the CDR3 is TGTGCCAGCAGCCCGGTACTAGCGGGAGCCCCAGGCCAAGAGACCCAGTACTTC. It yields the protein CASSPVLAGAPGQETQYF.

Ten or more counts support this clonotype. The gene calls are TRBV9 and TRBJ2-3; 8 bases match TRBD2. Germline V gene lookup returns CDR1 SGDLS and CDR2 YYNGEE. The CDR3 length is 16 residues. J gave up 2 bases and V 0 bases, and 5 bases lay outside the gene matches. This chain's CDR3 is CASSVVAAGVTDTQYF. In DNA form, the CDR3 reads TGTGCCAGCAGCGTAGTAGCAGCGGGGGTCACAGATACGCAGTATTTT.

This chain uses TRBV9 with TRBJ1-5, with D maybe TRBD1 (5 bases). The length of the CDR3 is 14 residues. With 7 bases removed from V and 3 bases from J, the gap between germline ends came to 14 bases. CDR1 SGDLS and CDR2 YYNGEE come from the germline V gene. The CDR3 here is CASGPPGVNQPQHF. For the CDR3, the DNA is TGTGCCAGCGGACCCCCGGGGGTCAATCAGCCCCAGCATTTT. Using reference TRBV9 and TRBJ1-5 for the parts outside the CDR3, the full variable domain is DSGVTQTPKHLITATGQRVTLRCSPRSGDLSVYWYQQSLDQGLQFLIQYYNGEERAKGNILERFSAQQFPDLHSELNLSSLELGDSALYFCASGPPGVNQPQHFGDGTRLSIL.

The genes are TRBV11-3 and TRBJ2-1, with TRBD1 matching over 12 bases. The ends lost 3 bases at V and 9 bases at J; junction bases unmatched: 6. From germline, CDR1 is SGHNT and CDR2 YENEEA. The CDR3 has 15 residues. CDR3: CASSLEGQGAGEQFF. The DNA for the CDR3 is TGTGCCAGCAGCTTGGAGGGACAGGGGGCGGGTGAGCAGTTCTTC.

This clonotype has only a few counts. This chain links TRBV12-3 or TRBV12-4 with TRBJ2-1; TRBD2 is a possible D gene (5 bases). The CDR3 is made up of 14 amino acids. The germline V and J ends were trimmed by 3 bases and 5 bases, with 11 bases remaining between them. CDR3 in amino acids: CASSFWESHNEQFF. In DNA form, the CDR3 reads TGTGCCAGCAGTTTCTGGGAGTCTCACAATGAGCAGTTCTTC.

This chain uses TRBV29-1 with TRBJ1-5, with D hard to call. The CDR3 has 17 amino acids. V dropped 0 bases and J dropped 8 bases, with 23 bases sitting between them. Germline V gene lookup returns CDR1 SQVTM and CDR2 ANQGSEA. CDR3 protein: CSVEDERTFRTKEPQHF. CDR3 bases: TGCAGCGTTGAAGATGAGAGGACTTTTCGAACGAAGGAGCCCCAGCATTTT.

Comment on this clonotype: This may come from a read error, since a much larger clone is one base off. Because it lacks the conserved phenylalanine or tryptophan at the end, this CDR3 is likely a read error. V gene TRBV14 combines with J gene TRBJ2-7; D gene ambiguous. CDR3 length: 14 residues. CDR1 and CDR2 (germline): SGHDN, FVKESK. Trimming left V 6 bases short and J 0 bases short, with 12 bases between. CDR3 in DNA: TGTGCCAGCAGTCCGACCGAAAGCTCCTACGAGCAGTACTTA. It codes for CASSPTESSYEQYL.

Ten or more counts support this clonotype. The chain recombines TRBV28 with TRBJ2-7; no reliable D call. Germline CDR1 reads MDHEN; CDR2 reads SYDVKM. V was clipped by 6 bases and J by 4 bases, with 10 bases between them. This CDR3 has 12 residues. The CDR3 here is CASRTPEYEQYF. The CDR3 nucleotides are TGTGCCAGCAGGACACCGGAATACGAGCAGTACTTC.

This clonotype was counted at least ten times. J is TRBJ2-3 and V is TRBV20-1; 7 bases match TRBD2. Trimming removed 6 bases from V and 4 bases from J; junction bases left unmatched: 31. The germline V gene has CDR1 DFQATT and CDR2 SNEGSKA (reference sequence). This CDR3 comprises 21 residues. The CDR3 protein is CSATGIRADGGGAGSADTQYF. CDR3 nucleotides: TGCAGTGCCACGGGGATTAGAGCGGATGGGGGGGGAGCGGGAAGTGCAGATACGCAGTATTTT.

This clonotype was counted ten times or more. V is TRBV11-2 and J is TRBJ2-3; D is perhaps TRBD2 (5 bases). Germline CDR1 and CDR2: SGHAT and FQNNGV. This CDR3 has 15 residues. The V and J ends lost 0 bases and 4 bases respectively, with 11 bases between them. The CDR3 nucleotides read TGTGCCAGCAGCTTAGATCGGTACGGGGCAGATACGCAGTATTTT. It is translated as CASSLDRYGADTQYF.

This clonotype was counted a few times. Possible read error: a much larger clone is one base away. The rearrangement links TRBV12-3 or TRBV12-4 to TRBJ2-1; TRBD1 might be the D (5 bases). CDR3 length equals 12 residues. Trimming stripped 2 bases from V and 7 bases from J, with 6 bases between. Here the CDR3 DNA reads TGTGCCAGCAGTTTAAAGGGGAATGAGCAGTTCTTC. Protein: CASSLKGNEQFF.

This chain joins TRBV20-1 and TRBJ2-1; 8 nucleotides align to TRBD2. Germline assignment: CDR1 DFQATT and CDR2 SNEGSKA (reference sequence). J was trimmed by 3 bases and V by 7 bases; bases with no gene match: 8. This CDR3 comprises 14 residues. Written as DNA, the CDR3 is TGCAGTGGTGCCGCGGGGGGTCTCTACAATGAGCAGTTCTTC. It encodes CSGAAGGLYNEQFF.

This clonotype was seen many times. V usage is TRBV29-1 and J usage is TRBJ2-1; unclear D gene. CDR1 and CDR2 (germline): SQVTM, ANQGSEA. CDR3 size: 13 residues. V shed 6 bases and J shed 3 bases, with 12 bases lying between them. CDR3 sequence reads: CSVKARVYNEQFF. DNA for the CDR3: TGCAGCGTAAAGGCTCGTGTCTACAATGAGCAGTTCTTC.

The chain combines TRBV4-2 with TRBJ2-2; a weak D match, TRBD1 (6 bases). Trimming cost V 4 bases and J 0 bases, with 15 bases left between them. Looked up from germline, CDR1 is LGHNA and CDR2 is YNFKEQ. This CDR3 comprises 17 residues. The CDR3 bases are TGTGCCAGCAGCCCAGACGGGACATTCGCGAACACCGGGGAGCTGTTTTTT. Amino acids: CASSPDGTFANTGELFF.

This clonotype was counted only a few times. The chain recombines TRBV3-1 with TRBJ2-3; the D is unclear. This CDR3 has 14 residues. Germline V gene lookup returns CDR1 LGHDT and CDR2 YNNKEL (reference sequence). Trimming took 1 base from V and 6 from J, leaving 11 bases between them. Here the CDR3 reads CASSQVGSTDTQYF. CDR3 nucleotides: TGTGCCAGCAGCCAAGTTGGCTCCACGGATACGCAGTATTTT.

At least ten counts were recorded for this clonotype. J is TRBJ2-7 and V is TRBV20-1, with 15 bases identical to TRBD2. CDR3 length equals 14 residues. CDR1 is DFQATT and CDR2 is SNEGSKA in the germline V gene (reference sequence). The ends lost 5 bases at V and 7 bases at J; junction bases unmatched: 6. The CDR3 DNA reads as TGCAGTGCTGTGGAAGGGACTAGCGGGAGGGAGCAGTACTTC. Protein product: CSAVEGTSGREQYF.

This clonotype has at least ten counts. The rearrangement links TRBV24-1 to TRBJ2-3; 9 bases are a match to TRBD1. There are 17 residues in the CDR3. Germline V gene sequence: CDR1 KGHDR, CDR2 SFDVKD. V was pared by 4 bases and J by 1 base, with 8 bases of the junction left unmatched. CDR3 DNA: TGTGCCACCAGTGAGACGGGACAGGGATGGGGCACAGATACGCAGTATTTT. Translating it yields CATSETGQGWGTDTQYF.

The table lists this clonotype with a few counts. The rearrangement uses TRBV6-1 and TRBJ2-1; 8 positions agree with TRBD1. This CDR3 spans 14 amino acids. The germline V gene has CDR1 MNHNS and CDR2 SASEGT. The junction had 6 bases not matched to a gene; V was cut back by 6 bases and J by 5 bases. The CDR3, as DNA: TGTGCCAGCAGAATATTACAGGGGGACAATGAGCAGTTCTTC. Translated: CASRILQGDNEQFF.

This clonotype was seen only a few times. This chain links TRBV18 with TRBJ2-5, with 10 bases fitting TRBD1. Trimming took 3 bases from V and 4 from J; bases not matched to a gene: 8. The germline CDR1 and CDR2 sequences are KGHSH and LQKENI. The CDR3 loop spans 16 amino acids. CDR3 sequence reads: CASSPSTGGLLETQYF. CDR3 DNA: TGTGCCAGCTCACCTTCGACAGGGGGCCTATTAGAGACCCAGTACTTC. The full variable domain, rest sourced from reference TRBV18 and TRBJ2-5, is NAGVMQNPRHLVRRRGQEARLRCSPMKGHSHVYWYRQLPEEGLKFMVYLQKENIIDESGMPKERFSAEFPKEGPSILRIQQVVRGDSAAYFCASSPSTGGLLETQYFGPGTRLLVL.

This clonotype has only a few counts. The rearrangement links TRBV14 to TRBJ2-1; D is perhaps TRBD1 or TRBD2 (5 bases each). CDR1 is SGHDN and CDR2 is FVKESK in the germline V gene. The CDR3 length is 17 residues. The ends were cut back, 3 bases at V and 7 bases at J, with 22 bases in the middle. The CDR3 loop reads CASSHSLGTHGINEQFF. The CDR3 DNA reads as TGTGCCAGCAGCCATTCCCTCGGGACCCACGGTATTAATGAGCAGTTCTTC.

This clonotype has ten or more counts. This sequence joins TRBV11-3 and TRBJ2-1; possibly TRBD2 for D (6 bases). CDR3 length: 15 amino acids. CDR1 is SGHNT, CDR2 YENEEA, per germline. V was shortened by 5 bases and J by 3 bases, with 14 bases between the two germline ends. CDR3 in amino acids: CASSPTGTLYNEQFF. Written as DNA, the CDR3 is TGTGCCAGCAGCCCGACCGGGACTCTCTACAATGAGCAGTTCTTC. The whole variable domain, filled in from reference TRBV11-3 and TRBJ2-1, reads EAGVVQSPRYKIIEKKQPVAFWCNPISGHNTLYWYLQNLGQGPELLIRYENEEAVDDSQLPKDRFSAERLKGVDSTLKIQPAELGDSAVYLCASSPTGTLYNEQFFGPGTRLTVL.

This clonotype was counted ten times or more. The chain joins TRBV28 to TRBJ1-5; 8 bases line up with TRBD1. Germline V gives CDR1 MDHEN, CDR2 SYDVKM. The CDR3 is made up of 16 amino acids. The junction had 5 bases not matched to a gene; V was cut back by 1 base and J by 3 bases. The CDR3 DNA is TGTGCCAGCAGTTTATCAGGGGGCAGTGACAATCAGCCCCAGCATTTT. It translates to CASSLSGGSDNQPQHF.

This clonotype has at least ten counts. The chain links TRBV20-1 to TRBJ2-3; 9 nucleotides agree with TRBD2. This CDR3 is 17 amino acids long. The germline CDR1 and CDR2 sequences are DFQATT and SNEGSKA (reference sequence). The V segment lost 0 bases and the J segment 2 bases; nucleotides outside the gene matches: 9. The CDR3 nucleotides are TGCAGTGCTAGAGACTCAGTGGGCGGGAGGGCCACAGATACGCAGTATTTT. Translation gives CSARDSVGGRATDTQYF.

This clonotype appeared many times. Here the CDR3 DNA reads TGTGCCAGCAGTTCCCAGAGGAATTATGAGCAGTTCTTC. Amino acids: CASSSQRNYEQFF. J is TRBJ2-1 and V is TRBV28; D uncertain. The germline V and J ends were trimmed by 4 bases and 8 bases, with 12 bases remaining between them. This CDR3 spans 13 amino acids. CDR1 is MDHEN and CDR2 is SYDVKM in the germline V gene.

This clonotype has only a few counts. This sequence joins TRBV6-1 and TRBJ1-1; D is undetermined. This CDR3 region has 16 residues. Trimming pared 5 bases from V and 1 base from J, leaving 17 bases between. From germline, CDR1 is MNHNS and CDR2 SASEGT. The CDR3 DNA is TGTGCCAGCAGTTCACCCGGGCGAAAGTCGAACACTGAAGCTTTCTTT. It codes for CASSSPGRKSNTEAFF.

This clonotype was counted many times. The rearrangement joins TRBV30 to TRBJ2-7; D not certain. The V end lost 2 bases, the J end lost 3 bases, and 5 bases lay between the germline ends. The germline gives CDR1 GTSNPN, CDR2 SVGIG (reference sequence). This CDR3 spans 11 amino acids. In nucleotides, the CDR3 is TGTGCCTGGAGTTGGGGCTACGAGCAGTACTTC. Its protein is CAWSWGYEQYF.

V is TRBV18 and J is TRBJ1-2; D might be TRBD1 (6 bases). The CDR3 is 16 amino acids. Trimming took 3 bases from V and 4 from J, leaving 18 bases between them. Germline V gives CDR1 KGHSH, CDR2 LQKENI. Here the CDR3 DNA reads TGTGCCAGCTCACCGGCTCGCCCGGACAGAACCTATGGCTACACCTTC. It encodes CASSPARPDRTYGYTF.